This is a list of T cell receptor beta chains from one sample in a study of Graves' ophthalmopathy and Graves' hyperthyroidism. TCRdb fed the multiplex PCR reads into MiXCR, producing one record per CDR3 protein. The table has 35,000 to 50,000 distinct CDR3 sequences, 50% seen once. The sample comprised peripheral blood. These receptors all stem from an adult woman with stable Graves' hyperthyroidism. Each CDR3 is given with its conserved first and last residue. Each record gives: V gene, clone size, D gene, J gene, CDR3 DNA, CDR3 protein. D genes are given only for firm matches. Clone size is given for some rows only: seen once, a few or many times, or a class if the clone is expanded.

TRBV5-5	-	-	TRBJ1-1	TGTGCCAGCAGCTTGGGTCCAGCTGAAGCTTTCTTT	CASSLGPAEAFF
TRBV11-2	few	-	TRBJ2-1	TGTGCCAGCAGCCCAGGGGGAGCGGGACGGGACAATGAGCAGTTCTTC	CASSPGGAGRDNEQFF
TRBV7-2	many	-	TRBJ2-3	TGTGCCAGCAGTCGGGGCGGTATCACAGATACGCAGTATTTT	CASSRGGITDTQYF
TRBV19	-	-	TRBJ1-2	TGTGCCACCTACAAGGGGTCAGCTAACTATGGCTACACCTTC	CATYKGSANYGYTF
TRBV7-3	-	TRBD2	TRBJ2-5	TGTGCCAGCAGCTTCGGACTAGCGGGAGAGGAGACCCAGTACTTC	CASSFGLAGEETQYF
TRBV7-2	many	TRBD2	TRBJ2-3	TGTGCCAGCAGCTCCGAATTGACTAGCGGACTACCTAGCACAGATACGCAGTATTTT	CASSSELTSGLPSTDTQYF
TRBV20-1	-	TRBD2	TRBJ2-5	TGCAGTGCTTGGACTAGCGGGAGGTCCCAGTACTTC	CSAWTSGRSQYF
TRBV5-1	many	TRBD2	TRBJ2-5	TGCGCCAGCAGCCTTGGGACTAGCGGACCTCTGTACCAAGAGACCCAGTACTTC	CASSLGTSGPLYQETQYF
TRBV5-1	many	-	TRBJ1-4	TGCGCCAGCAGCTTGGTTGCGGGTGGAGAAAAACTGTTTTTT	CASSLVAGGEKLFF
TRBV2	-	-	TRBJ2-7	TGTGCCAGCAGCCCAACGGGGGAGGTCTTCCCCTACGAGCAGTACTTC	CASSPTGEVFPYEQYF
TRBV2	many	-	TRBJ2-2	TGTGCCAGCAGTGACTATGGGACAACGAACACCGGGGAGCTGTTTTTT	CASSDYGTTNTGELFF
TRBV12-3/TRBV12-4	many	TRBD2	TRBJ2-6	TGTGCCGTTTGGGGGGGCTCTGGGGCCAACGTCCTGACTTTC	CAVWGGSGANVLTF
TRBV9	-	TRBD2	TRBJ2-3	TGTGCCAGCTCACCAGGACTAGCGGGACTCACAGATACGCAGTATTTT	CASSPGLAGLTDTQYF
TRBV3-1	many	-	TRBJ1-4	TGTGCCAGCAGCCAAACCTTCCAGCCTCGGGAGGAAAAACTGTTTTTT	CASSQTFQPREEKLFF
TRBV20-1	many	TRBD2	TRBJ2-5	TGCAGTGCCAGGATGACTAGCGGTTGGGAGACCCAGTACTTC	CSARMTSGWETQYF
TRBV29-1	many	TRBD2	TRBJ2-3	TGCAGCGTTCCTCCCGGTTGGGGCGGGAGACAAGATACGCAGTATTTT	CSVPPGWGGRQDTQYF
TRBV6-2/TRBV6-3	-	-	TRBJ2-1	TGTGCCAGCAAGGACGGTTACAATGAGCAGTTCTTC	CASKDGYNEQFF
TRBV6-1	-	-	TRBJ2-1	TGTGCCAGCAGTGAAACCGCGGCTTACAATGAGCAGTTCTTC	CASSETAAYNEQFF
TRBV20-1	many	-	TRBJ2-7	TGCAGTGCTAGAGGGCCCGGGGCGGGGCTCTCCTACGAGCAGTACTTC	CSARGPGAGLSYEQYF
TRBV28	many	-	TRBJ1-2	TGTGCCAGCAGTCCGAGGGGATTCCTCTTTGGCTACACCTTC	CASSPRGFLFGYTF
TRBV7-9	-	-	TRBJ2-7	TGTGCCAGCCCCGCCAGGAGCTCCTACGAGCAGTACTTC	CASPARSSYEQYF
TRBV2	-	-	TRBJ2-5	TGTGCCAGCAGTTTAGTGCCGGGACTCTCCGAGACCCAGTACTTC	CASSLVPGLSETQYF
TRBV7-2	many	TRBD1	TRBJ2-6	TGTGCCAGCAGCGCCGGACAGGGCCTTATAGGGGCCAACGTCCTGACTTTC	CASSAGQGLIGANVLTF
TRBV20-1	many	-	TRBJ2-3	TGCAGTGCTAGACAGGCGAGCACAGATACGCAGTATTTT	CSARQASTDTQYF
TRBV20-1	-	TRBD2	TRBJ2-7	TGCAGTGCTAGGGGAACTAGCGGGAGAGGGGGCGAGCAGTACTTC	CSARGTSGRGGEQYF
TRBV29-1	medium-sized	-	TRBJ2-5	TGCAGCGTTGAAGTCAGGGTGAAGACCCAGTACTTC	CSVEVRVKTQYF
TRBV28	many	TRBD1	TRBJ1-2	TGTGCCAGCAGTTACAGGGGGAGCTACACCTTC	CASSYRGSYTF
TRBV18	many	-	TRBJ1-1	TGTGCCAGCTCACCTCGATTGGCGGGGGGAGACACTGAAGCTTTCTTT	CASSPRLAGGDTEAFF
TRBV7-3	-	TRBD1	TRBJ2-7	TGTGCCAGCAGCTTTACAGGGGGAGTAAACGAGCAGTACTTC	CASSFTGGVNEQYF
TRBV5-1	-	-	TRBJ2-7	TGCGCCAGCAGCTCCTTAGCGCGGTACGAGCAGTACTTC	CASSSLARYEQYF
TRBV3-1	-	-	TRBJ2-3	TGTGCCAGCAGCCAAGATGGGCCTCGGGGAGGAGATACGCAGTATTTT	CASSQDGPRGGDTQYF